The 14 T cell receptor beta chains reported below all come from one sample, sequenced in a study of early T cells in non-severe SARS-CoV-2 infection. TCRdb processed the 5' RACE reads anew with MiXCR; each CDR3 protein has one entry. The repertoire holds under 85,000 distinct CDR3 sequences, with roughly 12% as singletons. Sequencing used whole blood. Source of these receptors: an adult who was a healthcare worker with PCR-confirmed SARS-CoV-2 infection or an uninfected control (not recorded which).

This clonotype was picked up a small number of times. The J gene is TRBJ1-3, the V gene TRBV12-3 or TRBV12-4; D not certain. CDR3 length equals 14 residues. V was shortened by 2 bases and J by 2 bases, with 7 bases between the two germline ends. CDR3 sequence (DNA): TGTGCCAGCAGTTTATGGGAAGCTGGAAACACCATATATTTT. Its protein product is CASSLWEAGNTIYF.

This clonotype was seen only a few times. The rearrangement uses TRBV14 and TRBJ1-2, with unresolved D. V was clipped by 1 base and J by 3 bases, with 6 bases between them. Germline lookup yields CDR1 SGHDN and CDR2 FVKESK. CDR3 length equals 13 residues. CDR3 nucleotide sequence: TGTGCCAGCAGCCAAGGTGTTTACTATGGCTACACCTTC. Its translation is CASSQGVYYGYTF.

The chain carries TRBV12-3 or TRBV12-4 and TRBJ2-1; D possibly matches TRBD1 or TRBD2 (5 bases each). V lost 6 bases and J lost 7, with 16 bases in between. The CDR3 totals 14 residues. The CDR3 here is CASSLWGSVNEQFF. The DNA of the CDR3 is TGTGCCAGCAGCCTGTGGGGGAGTGTGAATGAGCAGTTCTTC.

This clonotype was seen a handful of times. J is TRBJ1-1 and V is TRBV27, with D unresolved. Germline CDR1 reads MNHEY; CDR2 reads SMNVEV (reference sequence). The CDR3 totals 17 residues. Deletions cut 0 bases from V and 5 bases from J, with 19 bases between. Here the CDR3 DNA reads TGTGCCAGCAGTTTATCGTTCCCCAGCGTAATGGGTACTGAAGCTTTCTTT. This codes for CASSLSFPSVMGTEAFF.

The chain uses TRBV6-1 and TRBJ2-5, with D possibly being TRBD1 or TRBD2 (5 bases each). The CDR3 spans 11 residues. Trimming left V 7 bases short and J 5 bases short, with 8 bases between. CDR1 is MNHNS and CDR2 is SASEGT in the germline V gene. The CDR3 reads CASTEGETQYF. In nucleotides, the CDR3 is TGTGCCAGCACCGAGGGGGAGACCCAGTACTTC.

This chain uses TRBV13 with TRBJ1-2; the D gene is possibly TRBD1 (5 bases). The CDR3 length is 17 residues. Germline V gene sequence: CDR1 PRHDT, CDR2 FYEKMQ (reference sequence). V was trimmed by 0 bases and J by 3 bases, leaving 17 bases between them. The CDR3 here is CASSLGGGGREHYGYTF. The CDR3, as DNA: TGTGCCAGCAGCTTAGGCGGGGGTGGCAGGGAGCACTATGGCTACACCTTC.

Many counts were recorded for this clonotype. This sequence joins TRBV11-2 and TRBJ2-7; the D call may be TRBD1 or TRBD2 (5 bases each). The CDR3 covers 14 residues. In germline, CDR1 is SGHAT, CDR2 FQNNGV. Trimming pared 1 base from V and 6 bases from J, leaving 13 bases between. CDR3 sequence: CASSLAGTSREQYF. In nucleotides, the CDR3 is TGTGCCAGCAGCTTAGCCGGGACCTCGCGCGAGCAGTACTTC.

This clonotype is a singleton in its sample. V is TRBV6-5 and J is TRBJ1-2; maybe TRBD1 (5 bases). This CDR3 has 13 residues. Germline V gives CDR1 MNHEY, CDR2 SVGAGI. The V and J ends lost 5 bases and 2 bases respectively, with 9 bases between them. This chain's CDR3 is CASSRQGNYGYTF. The CDR3 DNA reads as TGTGCCAGCAGTCGGCAGGGCAACTATGGCTACACCTTC.

This clonotype came up a few times. The V and J genes are TRBV15 and TRBJ2-7; TRBD1 matches 8 bases. Trimming cost V 0 bases and J 4 bases; bases outside gene matches: 8. The CDR3 has 16 residues. Germline CDR1 LNHNV, CDR2 YYDKDF (reference sequence). The CDR3 nucleotides are TGTGCCACCAGCAGAGAGTATTCAGGGGGCTCGTACGAGCAGTACTTC. Residues: CATSREYSGGSYEQYF. Full variable domain (remainder filled in from reference TRBV15 and TRBJ2-7): DAMVIQNPRYQVTQFGKPVTLSCSQTLNHNVMYWYQQKSSQAPKLLFHYYDKDFNNEADTPDNFQSRRPNTSFCFLDIRSPGLGDTAMYLCATSREYSGGSYEQYFGPGTRLTVT.

This clonotype has at least ten counts. The rearrangement joins TRBV28 to TRBJ2-5; D gene unclear. The CDR3 extends over 14 amino acids. V shed 3 bases and J shed 4 bases, with 12 bases lying between them. The germline gives CDR1 MDHEN, CDR2 SYDVKM. The CDR3 protein is CASSLDGHPETQYF. CDR3 nucleotide sequence: TGTGCCAGCAGTTTGGACGGGCATCCAGAGACCCAGTACTTC.

This clonotype was detected many times. An end of the junction does not agree with germline; a read error may underlie this. V is TRBV28 and J is TRBJ2-7; D is undetermined. CDR1 is MDHEN and CDR2 is SYDVKM in the germline V gene. The CDR3 contains 11 residues. The CDR3 loop is CASSLTYEQYF. The CDR3 DNA reads TGCGCCAGCAGCCTCACCTACGAGCAGTACTTC.

The chain recombines TRBV28 with TRBJ1-1, with D perhaps matching TRBD1 (5 bases). Per germline, CDR1 MDHEN and CDR2 SYDVKM. Trimming shortened V by 4 bases and J by 0 bases, and 15 bases separated the two germline ends. This CDR3 region has 16 residues. CDR3 nucleotides: TGTGCCAGCAGTTCCCGACAGTGGTATATGAACACTGAAGCTTTCTTT. Its translation: CASSSRQWYMNTEAFF.

Many counts were recorded for this clonotype. Here the CDR3 reads CASSDHRDRDNTEAFF. CDR3 bases: TGTGCCAGCAGCGACCACCGGGACAGGGATAACACTGAAGCTTTCTTT. The chain couples TRBV9 to TRBJ1-1, with TRBD1 matching 9 bases. In germline, CDR1 is SGDLS, CDR2 YYNGEE. After removal of 3 bases from V and 2 bases from J, the junction contained 8 bases not matched to a gene. The CDR3 covers 16 residues.

The chain couples TRBV7-3 to TRBJ1-1, with D perhaps matching TRBD1 (6 bases). There are 15 residues in the CDR3. Looked up from germline, CDR1 is SGHTA and CDR2 is FQGTGA. V was pared by 5 bases and J by 3 bases, with 16 bases between. The CDR3 loop is CASSNDPGTHTEAFF. The CDR3 DNA sequence: TGTGCCAGCAGCAACGACCCAGGGACACACACTGAAGCTTTCTTT. Variable domain in full (rest from reference TRBV7-3 and TRBJ1-1): GAGVSQTPSNKVTEKGKYVELRCDPISGHTALYWYRQSLGQGPEFLIYFQGTGAADDSGLPNDRFFAVRPEGSVSTLKIQRTERGDSAVYLCASSNDPGTHTEAFFGQGTRLTVV.